A selection of T cell receptor beta chains follows, all from one sample in a study of CD8 T cells in Susac syndrome. Each CDR3 protein is one row after TCRdb ran MiXCR on the immunoSEQ multiplex PCR reads. The profile covers 100,000 to 150,000 distinct CDR3 sequences, with around 94% appearing a single time and around 0.078% taken by the ten largest. The sequenced sample was CD4+ T cells from PBMCs. Receptors originate from a human donor in good health. The CDR3 runs from the conserved cysteine through the conserved F or W. The order of the fields is D gene, clone size, V gene, J gene, CDR3 protein, CDR3 DNA. A D gene is named only where the DNA matches it firmly. Expanded clones get a size class; other rows say once, few or many, or leave the size out.

d_gene: -; abundance: -; v_gene: TRBV29-1; j_gene: TRBJ1-5; CDR3aa: CSVGTGDQPQHF; CDR3nt: TGCAGCGTCGGGACGGGGGATCAGCCCCAGCATTTT
d_gene: -; abundance: -; v_gene: TRBV13; j_gene: TRBJ1-4; CDR3aa: CASSRKKLLATNEKLFF; CDR3nt: TGTGCCAGCAGTCGCAAAAAGTTGTTAGCAACTAATGAAAAACTGTTTTTT
d_gene: TRBD2; abundance: once; v_gene: TRBV20-1; j_gene: TRBJ2-7; CDR3aa: CSARDQLAELYEQYF; CDR3nt: TGCAGTGCTAGAGATCAACTAGCGGAGTTATACGAGCAGTACTTC
d_gene: -; abundance: few; v_gene: TRBV30; j_gene: TRBJ1-5; CDR3aa: CAWSVSGDQPQHF; CDR3nt: TGTGCCTGGAGTGTATCAGGGGATCAGCCCCAGCATTTT
d_gene: -; abundance: once; v_gene: TRBV7-9; j_gene: TRBJ2-5; CDR3aa: CASSLGTGFQETQYF; CDR3nt: TGTGCCAGCAGCTTAGGTACAGGCTTCCAAGAGACCCAGTACTTC
d_gene: TRBD2; abundance: -; v_gene: TRBV10-3; j_gene: TRBJ2-7; CDR3aa: CAISESMGGGTNYEQYF; CDR3nt: TGTGCCATCAGTGAGTCGATGGGTGGCGGGACTAACTACGAGCAGTACTTC
d_gene: -; abundance: -; v_gene: TRBV30; j_gene: TRBJ2-3; CDR3aa: CAWRPFSLDTQYF; CDR3nt: TGTGCCTGGAGACCCTTTAGTTTGGATACGCAGTATTTT
d_gene: -; abundance: -; v_gene: TRBV6-2/TRBV6-3; j_gene: TRBJ1-1; CDR3aa: CASRTDAYTEAFF; CDR3nt: TGTGCCAGCAGGACGGACGCCTACACTGAAGCTTTCTTT
d_gene: -; abundance: once; v_gene: TRBV9; j_gene: TRBJ2-6; CDR3aa: CASTRWDNVLTF; CDR3nt: TGTGCCAGTACTCGTTGGGATAACGTCCTGACTTTC
d_gene: TRBD1; abundance: -; v_gene: TRBV29-1; j_gene: TRBJ1-2; CDR3aa: CSVEDSGQGLITYGYTF; CDR3nt: TGCAGCGTTGAAGACTCCGGACAGGGGCTGATAACTTATGGCTACACCTTC